This T cell receptor beta chain came from a study of neurological immune-mediated disorders. Study results and caveats: The greatest TCR clonal expansion appeared in HTLV-1-associated myelopathy and the smallest, falling below healthy controls, in multiple sclerosis.

The cDNA came from 5'RACE, which used 10-nucleotide random UMIs. Every sequencing run drew on 15-18 subjects and yielded over 160 million TCR-beta sequences. TCRdb reprocessed the 5' RACE reads via MiXCR and lists one record per CDR3 protein. The top ten clones hold 1.7% of a sample with 74,000 or so distinct CDR3 sequences, approximately 9.4% of them seen once. This clonotype showed up many times. The antigen remains unidentified. PBMCs numbering 2 million and stored at -80 C yielded the unsorted libraries. The CDR3 is made up of 14 amino acids. Looked up from germline, CDR1 is SGHTA and CDR2 is FQGTGA. Trimming took off 4 bases at V and 2 bases at J, with 8 bases between the two ends.

V usage is TRBV7-3 and J usage is TRBJ2-2; D remains ambiguous. Sequences were obtained from PBMCs. This TCR was sampled from a man in his fifties or sixties in good health. Here the CDR3 DNA reads TGTGCCAGCAGCTCCGGGTCCAACACCGGGGAGCTGTTTTTT. It codes for CASSSGSNTGELFF. Filled out from reference TRBV7-3 and TRBJ2-2, the complete variable domain reads GAGVSQTPSNKVTEKGKYVELRCDPISGHTALYWYRQSLGQGPEFLIYFQGTGAADDSGLPNDRFFAVRPEGSVSTLKIQRTERGDSAVYLCASSSGSNTGELFFGEGSRLTVL.